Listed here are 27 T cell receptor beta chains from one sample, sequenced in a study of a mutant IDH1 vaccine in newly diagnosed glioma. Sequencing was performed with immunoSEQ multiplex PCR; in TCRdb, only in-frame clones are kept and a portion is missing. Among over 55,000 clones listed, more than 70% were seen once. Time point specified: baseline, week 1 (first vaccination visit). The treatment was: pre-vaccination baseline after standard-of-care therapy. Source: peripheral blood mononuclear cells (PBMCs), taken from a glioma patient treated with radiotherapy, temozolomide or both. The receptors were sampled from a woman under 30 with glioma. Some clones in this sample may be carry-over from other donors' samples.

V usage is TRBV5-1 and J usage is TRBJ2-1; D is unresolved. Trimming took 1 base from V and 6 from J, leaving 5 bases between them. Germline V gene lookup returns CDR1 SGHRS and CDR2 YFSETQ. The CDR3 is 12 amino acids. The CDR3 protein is CASSLSVNEQFF. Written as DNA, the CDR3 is TGCGCCAGCAGCTTGAGCGTCAATGAGCAGTTCTTC.

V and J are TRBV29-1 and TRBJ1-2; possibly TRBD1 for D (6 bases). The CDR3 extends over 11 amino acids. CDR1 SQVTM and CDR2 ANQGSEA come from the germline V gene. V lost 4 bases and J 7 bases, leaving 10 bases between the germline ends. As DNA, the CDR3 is TGCAGCGTTGTGAGGGGGGGTGGCTACACCTTC. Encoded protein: CSVVRGGGYTF.

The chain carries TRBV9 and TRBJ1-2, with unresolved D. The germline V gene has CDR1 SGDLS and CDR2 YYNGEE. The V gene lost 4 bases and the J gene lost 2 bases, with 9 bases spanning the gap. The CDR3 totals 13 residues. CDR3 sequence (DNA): TGTGCCAGCAGCCCCTCGGGAAACTATGGCTACACCTTC. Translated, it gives CASSPSGNYGYTF.

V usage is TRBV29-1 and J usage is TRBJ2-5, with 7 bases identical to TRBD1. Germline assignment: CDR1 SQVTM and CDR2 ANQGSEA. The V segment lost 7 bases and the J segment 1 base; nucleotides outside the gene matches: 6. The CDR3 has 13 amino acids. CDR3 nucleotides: TGCAGCGCCTTAGGGACAGCCCAAGAGACCCAGTACTTC. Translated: CSALGTAQETQYF.

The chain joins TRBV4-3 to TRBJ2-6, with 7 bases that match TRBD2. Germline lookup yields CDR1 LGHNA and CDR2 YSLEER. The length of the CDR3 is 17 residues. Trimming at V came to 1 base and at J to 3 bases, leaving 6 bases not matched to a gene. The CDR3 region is CASSQGVGGVGANVLTF. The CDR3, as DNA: TGCGCCAGCAGCCAAGGGGTGGGGGGGGTTGGGGCCAACGTCCTGACTTTC.

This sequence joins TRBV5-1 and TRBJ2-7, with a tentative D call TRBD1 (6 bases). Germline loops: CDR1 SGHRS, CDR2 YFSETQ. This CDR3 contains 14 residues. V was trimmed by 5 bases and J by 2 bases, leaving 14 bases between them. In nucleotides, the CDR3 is TGCGCCAGCAGGGTAGCCCAGGGGCCCTACGAGCAGTACTTC. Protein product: CASRVAQGPYEQYF.

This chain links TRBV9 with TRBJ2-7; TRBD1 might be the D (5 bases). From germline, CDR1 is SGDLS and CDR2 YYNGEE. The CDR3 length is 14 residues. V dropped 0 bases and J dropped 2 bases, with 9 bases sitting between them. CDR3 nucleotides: TGTGCCAGCAGCGTAGGGGGCCCAACCTACGAGCAGTACTTC. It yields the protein CASSVGGPTYEQYF.

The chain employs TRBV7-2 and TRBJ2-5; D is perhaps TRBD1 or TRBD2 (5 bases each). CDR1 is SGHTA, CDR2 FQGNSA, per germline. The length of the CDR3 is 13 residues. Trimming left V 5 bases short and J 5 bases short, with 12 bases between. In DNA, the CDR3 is TGTGCCAGCAGCCGGACGGGGCGGGAGACCCAGTACTTC. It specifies CASSRTGRETQYF.

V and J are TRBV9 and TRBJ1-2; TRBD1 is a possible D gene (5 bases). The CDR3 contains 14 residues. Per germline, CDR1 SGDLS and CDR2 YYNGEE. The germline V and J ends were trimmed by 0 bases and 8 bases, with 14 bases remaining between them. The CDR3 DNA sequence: TGTGCCAGCAGCGTAGGGGTCGGCCCAGGGGGCTACACCTTC. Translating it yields CASSVGVGPGGYTF.

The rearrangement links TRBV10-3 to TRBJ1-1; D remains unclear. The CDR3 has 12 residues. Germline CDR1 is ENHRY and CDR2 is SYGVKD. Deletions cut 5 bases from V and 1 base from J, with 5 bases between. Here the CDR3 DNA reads TGTGCCATCAGTTGGAGGAACACTGAAGCTTTCTTT. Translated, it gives CAISWRNTEAFF.

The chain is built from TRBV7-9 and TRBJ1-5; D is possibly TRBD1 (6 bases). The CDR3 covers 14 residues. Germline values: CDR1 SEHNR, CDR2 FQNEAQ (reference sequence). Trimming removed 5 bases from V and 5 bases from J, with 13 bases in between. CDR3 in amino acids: CASSQGQEYQPQHF. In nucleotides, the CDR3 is TGTGCCAGCAGCCAGGGGCAGGAGTATCAGCCCCAGCATTTT.

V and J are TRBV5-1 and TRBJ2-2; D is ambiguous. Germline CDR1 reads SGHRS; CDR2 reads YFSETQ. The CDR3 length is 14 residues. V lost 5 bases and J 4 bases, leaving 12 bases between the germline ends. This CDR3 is CASSSRLPTGELFF. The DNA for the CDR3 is TGCGCCAGCAGTTCGAGACTCCCCACCGGGGAGCTGTTTTTT. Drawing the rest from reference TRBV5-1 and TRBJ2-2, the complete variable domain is KAGVTQTPRYLIKTRGQQVTLSCSPISGHRSVSWYQQTPGQGLQFLFEYFSETQRNKGNFPGRFSGRQFSNSRSEMNVSTLELGDSALYLCASSSRLPTGELFFGEGSRLTVL.

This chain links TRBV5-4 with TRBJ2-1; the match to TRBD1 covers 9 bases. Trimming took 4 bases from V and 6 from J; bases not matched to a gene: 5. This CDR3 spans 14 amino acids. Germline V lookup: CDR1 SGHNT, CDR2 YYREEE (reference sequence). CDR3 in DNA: TGTGCCAGCAGCCGACAGGGGGTTGGCAATGAGCAGTTCTTC. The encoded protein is CASSRQGVGNEQFF. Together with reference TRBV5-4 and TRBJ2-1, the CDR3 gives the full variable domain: ETGVTQSPTHLIKTRGQQVTLRCSSQSGHNTVSWYQQALGQGPQFIFQYYREEENGRGNFPPRFSGLQFPNYSSELNVNALELDDSALYLCASSRQGVGNEQFFGPGTRLTVL.

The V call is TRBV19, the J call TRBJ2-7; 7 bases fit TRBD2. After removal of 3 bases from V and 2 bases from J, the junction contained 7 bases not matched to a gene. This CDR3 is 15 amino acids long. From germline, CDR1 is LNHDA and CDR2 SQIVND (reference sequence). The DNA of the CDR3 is TGTGCCAGTAGTATGCAGGCGGGAGCTCCCTACGAGCAGTACTTC. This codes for CASSMQAGAPYEQYF.

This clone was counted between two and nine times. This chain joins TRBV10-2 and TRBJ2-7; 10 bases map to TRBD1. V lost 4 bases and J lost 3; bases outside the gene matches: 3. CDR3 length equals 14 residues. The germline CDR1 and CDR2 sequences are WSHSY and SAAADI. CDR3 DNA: TGCGCCAGCAGTGCTTGGACAGGGGGCTACGAGCAGTACTTC. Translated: CASSAWTGGYEQYF.

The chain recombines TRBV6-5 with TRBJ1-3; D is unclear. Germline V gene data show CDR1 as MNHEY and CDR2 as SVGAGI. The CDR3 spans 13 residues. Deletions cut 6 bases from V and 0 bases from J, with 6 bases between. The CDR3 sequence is CASRPASGNTIYF. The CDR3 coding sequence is TGTGCCAGCAGGCCAGCCTCTGGAAACACCATATATTTT.

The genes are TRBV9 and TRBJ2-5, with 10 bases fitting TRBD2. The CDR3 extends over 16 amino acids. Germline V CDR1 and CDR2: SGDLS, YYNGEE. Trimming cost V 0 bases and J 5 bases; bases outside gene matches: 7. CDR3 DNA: TGTGCCAGCAGCGTAGGCCTAGCGGGAGTCGGGGAGACCCAGTACTTC. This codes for CASSVGLAGVGETQYF.

In DNA form, the CDR3 reads TGTGCCAGCAGAAAGGAAGGGTCTAGCTATGGCTACACCTTC. Translated: CASRKEGSSYGYTF. The rearrangement uses TRBV6-6 and TRBJ1-2; D ambiguous. V was cut by 6 bases and J by 4 bases, with 15 bases left in between. The germline CDR1 and CDR2 sequences are MNHNY and SVGAGI (reference sequence). The CDR3 has 14 residues.

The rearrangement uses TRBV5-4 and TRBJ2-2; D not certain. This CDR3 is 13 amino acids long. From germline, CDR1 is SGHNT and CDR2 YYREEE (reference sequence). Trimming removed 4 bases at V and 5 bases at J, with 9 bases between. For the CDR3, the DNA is TGTGCCAGCAGCCTCGTTCGAACCGGGGAGCTGTTTTTT. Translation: CASSLVRTGELFF. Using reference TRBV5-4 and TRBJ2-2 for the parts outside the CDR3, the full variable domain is ETGVTQSPTHLIKTRGQQVTLRCSSQSGHNTVSWYQQALGQGPQFIFQYYREEENGRGNFPPRFSGLQFPNYSSELNVNALELDDSALYLCASSLVRTGELFFGEGSRLTVL.

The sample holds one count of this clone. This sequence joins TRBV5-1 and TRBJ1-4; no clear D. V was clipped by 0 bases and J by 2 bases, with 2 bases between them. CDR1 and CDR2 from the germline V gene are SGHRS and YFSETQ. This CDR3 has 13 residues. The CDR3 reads CASSLATNEKLFF. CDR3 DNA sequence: TGCGCCAGCAGCTTGGCCACTAATGAAAAACTGTTTTTT.

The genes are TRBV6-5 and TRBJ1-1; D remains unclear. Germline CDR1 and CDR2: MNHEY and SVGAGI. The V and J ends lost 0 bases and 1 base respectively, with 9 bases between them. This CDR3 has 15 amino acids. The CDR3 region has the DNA TGTGCCAGCAGTTACTCTGCCACCCAGAACACTGAAGCTTTCTTT. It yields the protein CASSYSATQNTEAFF.

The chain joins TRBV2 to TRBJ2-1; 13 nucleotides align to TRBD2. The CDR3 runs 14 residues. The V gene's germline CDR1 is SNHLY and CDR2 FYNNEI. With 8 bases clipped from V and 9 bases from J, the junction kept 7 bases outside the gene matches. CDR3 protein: CASGGGLAGTEQFF. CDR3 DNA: TGTGCCAGCGGGGGGGGACTAGCGGGAACTGAGCAGTTCTTC.

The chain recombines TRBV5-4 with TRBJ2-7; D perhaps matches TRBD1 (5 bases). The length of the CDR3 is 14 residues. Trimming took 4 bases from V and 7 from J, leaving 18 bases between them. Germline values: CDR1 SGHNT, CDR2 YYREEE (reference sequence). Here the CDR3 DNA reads TGTGCCAGCAGCACCTTAGGGGCAGGGATGGAGCAGTACTTC. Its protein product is CASSTLGAGMEQYF.

CDR3 region: CASSPGNSPLHF. The CDR3 nucleotides are TGTGCCAGCAGCCCCGGAAATTCACCCCTCCACTTT. The chain joins TRBV5-8 to TRBJ1-6, with D unresolved. The germline V gene encodes CDR1 SGHTS and CDR2 YDEGEE. V lost 4 bases to trimming and J lost 7 bases, with 6 bases between them. This CDR3 region has 12 residues.

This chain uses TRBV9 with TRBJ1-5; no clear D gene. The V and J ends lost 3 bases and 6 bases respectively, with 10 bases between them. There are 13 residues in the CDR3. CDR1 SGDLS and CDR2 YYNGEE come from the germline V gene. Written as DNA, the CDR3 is TGTGCCAGCAGCGAGGACCCGGTTCAGCCCCAGCATTTT. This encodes CASSEDPVQPQHF.

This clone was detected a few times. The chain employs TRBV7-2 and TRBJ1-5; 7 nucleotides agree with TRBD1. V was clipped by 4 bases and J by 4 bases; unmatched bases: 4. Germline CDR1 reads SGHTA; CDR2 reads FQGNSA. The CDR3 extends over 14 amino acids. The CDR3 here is CASSWAGGNQPQHF. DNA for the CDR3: TGTGCCAGCAGCTGGGCAGGGGGAAATCAGCCCCAGCATTTT.

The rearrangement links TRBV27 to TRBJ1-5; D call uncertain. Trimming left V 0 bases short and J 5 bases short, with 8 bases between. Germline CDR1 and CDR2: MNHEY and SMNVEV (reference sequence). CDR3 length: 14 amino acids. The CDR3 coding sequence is TGTGCCAGCAGTTTATCAGGGTTTCATCAGCCCCAGCATTTT. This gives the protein CASSLSGFHQPQHF.